A single sample gave rise to the 16 T cell receptor beta chains below, sequenced in a study of T cell changes during pregnancy in multiple sclerosis. Here immunoSEQ multiplex PCR was the method, and the copy in TCRdb shows in-frame clones only, minus some. This sample has some 40,000 clones, with 85% to 90% found just once. The material was CD4+ T cells from peripheral blood mononuclear cells, obtained in the first trimester of pregnancy. These receptors all stem from a female donor with multiple sclerosis, enrolled in a pregnancy study.

Notes on this clone: The same CDR3 is also encoded by other DNA sequences in this sample. V and J are TRBV2 and TRBJ2-5; D possibly corresponds to TRBD1 (6 bases). V dropped 3 bases and J dropped 0 bases, with 11 bases sitting between them. From germline, CDR1 is SNHLY and CDR2 FYNNEI. The CDR3 is made up of 15 amino acids. CDR3: CASSDRGSYQETQYF. The CDR3 bases are TGTGCCAGCAGTGACAGGGGTTCGTACCAAGAGACCCAGTACTTC.

This chain uses TRBV29-1 with TRBJ2-7; D not resolved. CDR3 length equals 11 residues. The V end lost 1 base, the J end lost 5 bases, and 6 bases lay between the germline ends. CDR1 and CDR2 (germline): SQVTM, ANQGSEA. CDR3: CSVEGGHEQYF. CDR3 sequence (DNA): TGCAGCGTTGAAGGAGGCCACGAGCAGTACTTC.

This rearrangement joins TRBV28 to TRBJ2-2; a weak D match, TRBD1 (5 bases). This CDR3 comprises 18 residues. The V gene lost 3 bases and the J gene lost 0 bases, with 17 bases spanning the gap. CDR1 is MDHEN and CDR2 is SYDVKM in the germline V gene. This chain's CDR3 is CASSLDAWGAANTGELFF. The CDR3 coding sequence is TGTGCCAGCAGTTTGGACGCCTGGGGCGCCGCGAACACCGGGGAGCTGTTTTTT.

CDR3 in DNA: TGTGCCAGCAGTGAAGAGTCAAGGGGCATTCAGTACTTC. This translates into CASSEESRGIQYF. The chain is built from TRBV2 and TRBJ2-4, with D possibly TRBD1 on 5 matching bases. Germline CDR1 reads SNHLY; CDR2 reads FYNNEI. V lost 1 base and J 9 bases, leaving 10 bases between the germline ends. The CDR3 totals 13 residues.

The genes are TRBV5-4 and TRBJ2-1, with D perhaps matching TRBD1 (6 bases). From germline, CDR1 is SGHNT and CDR2 YYREEE (reference sequence). The CDR3 runs to 14 residues. V was clipped by 7 bases and J by 4 bases, with 15 bases between them. The DNA of the CDR3 is TGTGCCAGCCGCGTAGGACAGATTTACAATGAGCAGTTCTTC. As protein: CASRVGQIYNEQFF.

The chain recombines TRBV7-2 with TRBJ1-5; D is perhaps TRBD1 (6 bases). Germline V gives CDR1 SGHTA, CDR2 FQGNSA. V lost 4 bases and J lost 2, with 12 bases in between. The CDR3 has 15 residues. CDR3 sequence (DNA): TGTGCCAGCAGCTCCGTGGCAGGGGGCAATCAGCCCCAGCATTTT. It translates to CASSSVAGGNQPQHF.

The chain uses TRBV5-1 and TRBJ1-1, with D tentatively TRBD1 (6 bases). V lost 0 bases and J lost 3, with 9 bases in between. Germline assignment: CDR1 SGHRS and CDR2 YFSETQ. The CDR3 is 14 amino acids. CDR3 in amino acids: CASSLAGADTEAFF. The CDR3 DNA sequence: TGCGCCAGCAGCTTGGCAGGGGCAGACACTGAAGCTTTCTTT.

The chain is built from TRBV7-2 and TRBJ2-2; weak D call: TRBD2 (6 bases). Germline V CDR1 and CDR2: SGHTA, FQGNSA. Between the trimmed V and J ends, which lost 6 bases and 3 bases, there was a span of 20 bases. The CDR3 has 17 residues. CDR3 amino acids: CASRPRGPSSDTGELFF. DNA of the CDR3: TGTGCCAGCAGGCCGCGGGGACCTTCATCAGACACCGGGGAGCTGTTTTTT.

This chain connects TRBV28 to TRBJ1-2, with D maybe TRBD1 (6 bases). The germline V gene has CDR1 MDHEN and CDR2 SYDVKM. V lost 2 bases, J lost 5 bases, and 9 bases lay in between. There are 13 residues in the CDR3. DNA of the CDR3: TGTGCCAGCAGTTTAACAGGGAAATATGGCTACACCTTC. It specifies CASSLTGKYGYTF.

This sequence joins TRBV4-1 and TRBJ2-7, with TRBD1 matching 7 bases. The CDR3 consists of 17 residues. The germline V gene has CDR1 MGHRA and CDR2 YSYEKL. V shed 4 bases and J 3 bases; nucleotides not matched to a gene: 15. The CDR3, as DNA: TGCGCCAGCAGCCCTAAAGCGAGACGGGACAGCAACTACGAGCAGTACTTC. Its protein product is CASSPKARRDSNYEQYF.

The V and J genes are TRBV5-4 and TRBJ2-3, with D possibly TRBD2 on 6 matching bases. V lost 3 bases and J 4 bases, leaving 9 bases between the germline ends. This CDR3 has 13 residues. Germline CDR1 is SGHNT and CDR2 is YYREEE (reference sequence). The CDR3, as DNA: TGTGCCAGCAGCTGGGCTAGCGCAGATACGCAGTATTTT. This sequence encodes CASSWASADTQYF.

The chain recombines TRBV4-2 with TRBJ2-3; 7 bases are a match to TRBD2. Trimming took 2 bases from V and 4 from J; bases not matched to a gene: 15. The CDR3 runs 18 residues. The germline V gene encodes CDR1 LGHNA and CDR2 YNFKEQ. CDR3 in amino acids: CASSQSGGGSSVADTQYF. The CDR3 nucleotides read TGTGCCAGCAGCCAAAGTGGGGGGGGTAGTTCTGTCGCAGATACGCAGTATTTT.

This sequence joins TRBV27 and TRBJ2-1; 7 nucleotides agree with TRBD2. The germline V gene has CDR1 MNHEY and CDR2 SMNVEV (reference sequence). The CDR3 is 15 amino acids. The V gene end was trimmed by 4 bases and the J gene end by 7 bases; junction bases not matched to a gene: 10. The CDR3 reads CASSSPSGPSNEQFF. CDR3 sequence (DNA): TGTGCCAGCAGTTCGCCTAGCGGCCCTAGTAATGAGCAGTTCTTC.

The chain is built from TRBV2 and TRBJ1-1; perhaps TRBD1 as D (5 bases). V was shortened by 0 bases and J by 10 bases, with 12 bases between the two germline ends. This CDR3 contains 13 residues. CDR1 is SNHLY, CDR2 FYNNEI, per germline. CDR3 nucleotides: TGTGCCAGCAGTGAAGCGCTTATTGGGGCAGCTTTCTTT. Its protein product is CASSEALIGAAFF. Supplemented by reference TRBV2 and TRBJ1-1, the full variable domain reads EPEVTQTPSHQVTQMGQEVILRCVPISNHLYFYWYRQILGQKVEFLVSFYNNEISEKSEIFDDQFSVERPDGSNFTLKIRSTKLEDSAMYFCASSEALIGAAFFGQGTRLTVV.

This clone was recorded only once. The chain is built from TRBV6-5 and TRBJ2-1; 10 nucleotides match TRBD2. The CDR3 has 15 residues. Germline CDR1 is MNHEY and CDR2 is SVGAGI. Trimming cost V 2 bases and J 9 bases; bases outside gene matches: 7. The CDR3 DNA sequence: TGTGCCAGCAGTTACCAGCGGGAGGGGGGGGGTGAGCAGTTCTTC. Translated: CASSYQREGGGEQFF.

The chain links TRBV6-6 to TRBJ2-1, with TRBD2 matching 12 bases. The CDR3 loop spans 16 amino acids. Germline trimming cut 7 bases from V and 2 bases from J; bases unmatched to any gene: 6. Germline CDR1 and CDR2: MNHNY and SVGAGI (reference sequence). CDR3 loop: CASNPLAGGTYNEQFF. The CDR3 nucleotides are TGTGCCAGCAATCCACTAGCGGGAGGAACCTACAATGAGCAGTTCTTC.